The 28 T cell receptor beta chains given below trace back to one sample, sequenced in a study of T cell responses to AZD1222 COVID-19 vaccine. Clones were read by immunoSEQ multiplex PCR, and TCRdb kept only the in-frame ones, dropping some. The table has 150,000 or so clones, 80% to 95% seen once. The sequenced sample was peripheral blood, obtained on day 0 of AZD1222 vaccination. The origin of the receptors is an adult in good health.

CDR3 region: CASSMPIAGELFF. CDR3 coding DNA: TGTGCCAGTAGTATGCCTATAGCCGGGGAGCTGTTTTTT. The chain links TRBV19 to TRBJ2-2; D gene unclear. This CDR3 spans 13 amino acids. CDR1 LNHDA and CDR2 SQIVND come from the germline V gene (reference sequence). With 3 bases removed from V and 6 bases from J, the gap between germline ends came to 8 bases.

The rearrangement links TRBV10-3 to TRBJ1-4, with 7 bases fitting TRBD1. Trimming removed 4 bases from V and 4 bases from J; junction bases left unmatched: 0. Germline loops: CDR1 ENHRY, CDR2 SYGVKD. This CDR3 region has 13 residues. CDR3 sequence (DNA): TGTGCCATCAGTGGACAGGGTAATGAAAAACTGTTTTTT. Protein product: CAISGQGNEKLFF.

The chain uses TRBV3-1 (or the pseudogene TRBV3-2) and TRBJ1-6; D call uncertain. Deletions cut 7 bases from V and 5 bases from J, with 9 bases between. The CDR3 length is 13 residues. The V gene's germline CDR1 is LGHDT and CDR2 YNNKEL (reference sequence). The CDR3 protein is CASNGRDNSPLHF. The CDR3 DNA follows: TGTGCCAGCAACGGACGGGATAATTCACCCCTCCACTTT.

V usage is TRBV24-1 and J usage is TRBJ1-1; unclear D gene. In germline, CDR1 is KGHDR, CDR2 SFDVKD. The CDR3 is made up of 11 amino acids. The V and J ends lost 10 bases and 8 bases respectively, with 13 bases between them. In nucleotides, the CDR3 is TGTGCCACTCCTGTCCTCCCCGAAGCTTTCTTT. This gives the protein CATPVLPEAFF.

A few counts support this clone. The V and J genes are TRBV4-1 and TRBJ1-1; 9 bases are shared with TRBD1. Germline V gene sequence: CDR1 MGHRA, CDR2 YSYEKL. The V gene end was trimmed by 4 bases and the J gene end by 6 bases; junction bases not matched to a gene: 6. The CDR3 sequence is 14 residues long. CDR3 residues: CASSLDRGFPEAFF. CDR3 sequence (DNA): TGCGCCAGCAGCCTAGACAGGGGGTTCCCTGAAGCTTTCTTT.

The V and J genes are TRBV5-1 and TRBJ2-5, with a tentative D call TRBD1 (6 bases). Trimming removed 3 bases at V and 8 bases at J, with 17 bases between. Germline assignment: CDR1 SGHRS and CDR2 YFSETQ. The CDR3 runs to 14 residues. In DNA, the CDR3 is TGCGCCAGCAGCTCGCAGGGGCTTGGCCCAACCCAGTACTTC. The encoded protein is CASSSQGLGPTQYF.

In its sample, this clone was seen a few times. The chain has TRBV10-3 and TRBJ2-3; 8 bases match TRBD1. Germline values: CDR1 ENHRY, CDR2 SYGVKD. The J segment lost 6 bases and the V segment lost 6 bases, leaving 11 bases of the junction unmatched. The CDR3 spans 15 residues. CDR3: CAISMPNRQGDTQYF. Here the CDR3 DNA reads TGTGCCATCAGCATGCCGAATAGACAGGGGGATACGCAGTATTTT.

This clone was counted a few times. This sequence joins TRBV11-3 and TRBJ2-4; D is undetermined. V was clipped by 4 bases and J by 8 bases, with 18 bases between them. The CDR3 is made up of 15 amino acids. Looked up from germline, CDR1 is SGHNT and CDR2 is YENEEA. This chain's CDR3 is CASSSPGPRADIQYF. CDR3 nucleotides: TGTGCCAGCAGCTCACCAGGCCCCCGGGCGGACATTCAGTACTTC.

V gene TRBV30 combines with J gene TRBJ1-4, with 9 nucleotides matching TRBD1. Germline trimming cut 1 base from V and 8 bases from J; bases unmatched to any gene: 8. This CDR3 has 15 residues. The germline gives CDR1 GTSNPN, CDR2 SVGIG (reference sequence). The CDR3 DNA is TGTGCCTGGAGTGCAATGGACAGGGGCTTCGAAAAACTGTTTTTT. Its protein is CAWSAMDRGFEKLFF.

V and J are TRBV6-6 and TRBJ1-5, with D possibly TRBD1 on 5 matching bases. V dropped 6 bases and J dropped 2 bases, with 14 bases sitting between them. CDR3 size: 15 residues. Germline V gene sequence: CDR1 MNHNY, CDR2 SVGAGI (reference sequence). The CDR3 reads CASSSGVGGNQPQHF. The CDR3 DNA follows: TGTGCCAGCAGCTCCGGGGTGGGGGGCAATCAGCCCCAGCATTTT.

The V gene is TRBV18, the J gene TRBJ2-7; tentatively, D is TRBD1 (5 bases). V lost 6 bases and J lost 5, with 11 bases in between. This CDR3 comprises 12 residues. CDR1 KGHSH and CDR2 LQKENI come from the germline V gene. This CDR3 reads CASSPGRNEQYF. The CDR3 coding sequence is TGTGCCAGCTCCCCAGGGCGCAACGAGCAGTACTTC.

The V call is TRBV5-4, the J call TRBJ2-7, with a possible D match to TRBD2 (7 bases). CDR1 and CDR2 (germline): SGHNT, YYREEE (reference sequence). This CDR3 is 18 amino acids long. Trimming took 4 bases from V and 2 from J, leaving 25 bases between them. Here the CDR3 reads CASSPSRALIGGPYEQYF. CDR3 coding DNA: TGTGCCAGCAGCCCGTCGCGGGCCCTAATCGGGGGGCCCTACGAGCAGTACTTC.

The CDR3 DNA follows: TGTGCCACCAGTGATTTACCCGGTAGAACAGATACGCAGTATTTT. Amino acid sequence: CATSDLPGRTDTQYF. The genes are TRBV24-1 and TRBJ2-3; D unresolved. This CDR3 is 15 amino acids long. The V and J ends lost 1 base and 3 bases respectively, with 10 bases between them. Germline CDR1 and CDR2: KGHDR and SFDVKD.

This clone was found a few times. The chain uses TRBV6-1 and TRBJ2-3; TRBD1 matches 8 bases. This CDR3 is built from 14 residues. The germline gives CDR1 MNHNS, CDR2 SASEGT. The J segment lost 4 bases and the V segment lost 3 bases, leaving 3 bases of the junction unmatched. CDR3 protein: CASSDPRGPDTQYF. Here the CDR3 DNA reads TGTGCCAGCAGTGATCCCAGGGGGCCAGATACGCAGTATTTT.

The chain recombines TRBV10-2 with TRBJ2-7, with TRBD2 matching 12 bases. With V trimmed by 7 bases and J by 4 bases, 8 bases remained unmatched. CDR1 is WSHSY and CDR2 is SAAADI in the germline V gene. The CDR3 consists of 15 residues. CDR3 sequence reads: CASTARLAGEYEQYF. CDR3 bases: TGCGCCAGCACCGCCCGACTAGCGGGAGAATACGAGCAGTACTTC.

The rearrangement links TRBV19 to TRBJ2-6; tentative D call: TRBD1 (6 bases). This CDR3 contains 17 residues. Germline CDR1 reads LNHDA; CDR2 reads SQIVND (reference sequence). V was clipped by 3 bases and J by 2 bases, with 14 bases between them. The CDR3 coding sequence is TGTGCCAGTAGTATCTCGGACAGCCCCGCTGGGGCCAACGTCCTGACTTTC. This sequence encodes CASSISDSPAGANVLTF.

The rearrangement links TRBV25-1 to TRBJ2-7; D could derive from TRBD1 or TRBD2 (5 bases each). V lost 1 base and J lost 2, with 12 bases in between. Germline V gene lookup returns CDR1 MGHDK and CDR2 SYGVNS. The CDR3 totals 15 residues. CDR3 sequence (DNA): TGTGCCAGCAGTGAATGGGACCGACCGACCTACGAGCAGTACTTC. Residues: CASSEWDRPTYEQYF.

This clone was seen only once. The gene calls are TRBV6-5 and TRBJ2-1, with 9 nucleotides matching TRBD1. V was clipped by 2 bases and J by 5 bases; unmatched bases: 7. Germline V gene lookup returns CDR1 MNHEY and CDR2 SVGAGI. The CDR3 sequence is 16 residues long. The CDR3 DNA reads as TGTGCCAGCAGTTACATAACAGGGGGCAGGGACAATGAGCAGTTCTTC. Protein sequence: CASSYITGGRDNEQFF.

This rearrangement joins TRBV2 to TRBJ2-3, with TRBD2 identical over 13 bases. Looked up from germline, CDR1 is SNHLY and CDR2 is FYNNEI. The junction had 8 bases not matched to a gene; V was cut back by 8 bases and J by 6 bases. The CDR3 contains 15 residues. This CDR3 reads CASSTSGGAWDTQYF. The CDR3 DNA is TGTGCCAGCTCCACTAGCGGGGGGGCATGGGATACGCAGTATTTT. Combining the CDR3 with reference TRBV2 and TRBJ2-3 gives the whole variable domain EPEVTQTPSHQVTQMGQEVILRCVPISNHLYFYWYRQILGQKVEFLVSFYNNEISEKSEIFDDQFSVERPDGSNFTLKIRSTKLEDSAMYFCASSTSGGAWDTQYFGPGTRLTVL.

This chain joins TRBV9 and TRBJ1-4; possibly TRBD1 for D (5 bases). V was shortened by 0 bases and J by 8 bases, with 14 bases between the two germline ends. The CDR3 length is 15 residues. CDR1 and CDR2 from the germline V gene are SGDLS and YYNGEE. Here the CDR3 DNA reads TGTGCCAGCAGCGTAGGAAGCAGTTGGGGGGAAAAACTGTTTTTT. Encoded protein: CASSVGSSWGEKLFF.

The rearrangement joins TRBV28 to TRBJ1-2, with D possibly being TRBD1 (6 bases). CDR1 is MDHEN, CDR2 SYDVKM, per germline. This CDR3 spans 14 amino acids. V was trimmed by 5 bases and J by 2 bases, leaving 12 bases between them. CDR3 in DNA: TGTGCCAGCAGTCGTGGGGGCTCGAACTATGGCTACACCTTC. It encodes CASSRGGSNYGYTF.

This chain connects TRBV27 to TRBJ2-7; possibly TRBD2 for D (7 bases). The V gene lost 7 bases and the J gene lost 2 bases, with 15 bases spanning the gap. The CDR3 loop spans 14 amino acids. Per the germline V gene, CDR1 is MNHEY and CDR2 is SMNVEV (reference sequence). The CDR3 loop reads CASTKGGRTYEQYF. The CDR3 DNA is TGTGCCAGCACCAAGGGGGGGCGGACCTACGAGCAGTACTTC.

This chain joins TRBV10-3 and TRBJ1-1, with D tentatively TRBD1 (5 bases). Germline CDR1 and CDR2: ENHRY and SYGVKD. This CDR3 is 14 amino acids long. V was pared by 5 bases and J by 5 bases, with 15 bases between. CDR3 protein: CAISLQGRNTEAFF. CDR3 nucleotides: TGTGCCATCAGTCTGCAGGGACGTAATACTGAAGCTTTCTTT.

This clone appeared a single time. CDR3: CASSFTSGGAQYF. The CDR3 DNA is TGTGCCAGCAGCTTTACTAGCGGGGGGGCGCAGTATTTT. The chain joins TRBV12-3 or TRBV12-4 to TRBJ2-3; TRBD2 agrees at 13 bases. V was clipped by 6 bases and J by 10 bases; unmatched bases: 4. This CDR3 spans 13 amino acids.

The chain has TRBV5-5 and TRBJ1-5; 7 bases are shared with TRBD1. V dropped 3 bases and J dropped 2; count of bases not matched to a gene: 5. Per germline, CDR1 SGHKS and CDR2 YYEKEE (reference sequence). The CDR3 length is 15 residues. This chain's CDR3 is CASSSQGTGNQPQHF. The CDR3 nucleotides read TGTGCCAGCAGCTCACAGGGGACCGGCAATCAGCCCCAGCATTTT.

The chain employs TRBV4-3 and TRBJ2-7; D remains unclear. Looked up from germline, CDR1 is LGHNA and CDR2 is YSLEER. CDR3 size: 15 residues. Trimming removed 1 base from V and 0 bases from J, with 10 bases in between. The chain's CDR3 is CASSQGVGSSYEQYF. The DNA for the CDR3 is TGCGCCAGCAGCCAAGGGGTAGGGTCCTCCTACGAGCAGTACTTC.

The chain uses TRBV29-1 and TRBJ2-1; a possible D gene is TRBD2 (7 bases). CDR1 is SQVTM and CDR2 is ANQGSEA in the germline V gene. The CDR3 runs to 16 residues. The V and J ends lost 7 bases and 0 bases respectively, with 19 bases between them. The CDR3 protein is CSGDRGALFSYNEQFF. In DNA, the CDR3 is TGCAGCGGTGATCGGGGGGCTCTTTTCTCCTACAATGAGCAGTTCTTC.

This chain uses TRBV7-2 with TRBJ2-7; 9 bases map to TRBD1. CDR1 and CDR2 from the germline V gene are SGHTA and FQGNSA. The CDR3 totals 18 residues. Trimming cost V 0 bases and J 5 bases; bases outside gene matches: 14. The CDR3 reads CASSLAGTGLGQYDEQYF. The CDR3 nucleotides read TGTGCCAGCAGCTTAGCCGGGACAGGGTTGGGGCAGTACGACGAGCAGTACTTC.